These 13 T cell receptor beta chains were all obtained from the same sample, sequenced in a study of T cell responses to AZD1222 COVID-19 vaccine. Method: immunoSEQ multiplex PCR; TCRdb's copy keeps in-frame clones and lacks some. The sample lists around 150,000 clones, less than 95% occurring once. The sequencing used peripheral blood, collected 28 days after the second AZD1222 dose. These receptor sequences come from an adult who received the AZD1222 COVID-19 vaccine.

The rearrangement joins TRBV27 to TRBJ1-1; TRBD1 might be the D (5 bases). There are 19 residues in the CDR3. Germline V gives CDR1 MNHEY, CDR2 SMNVEV (reference sequence). Trimming shortened V by 3 bases and J by 3 bases, and 26 bases separated the two germline ends. CDR3 sequence reads: CASSFGYTANEGRYTEAFF. The CDR3 bases are TGTGCCAGCAGTTTCGGCTACACGGCCAACGAGGGGCGATACACTGAAGCTTTCTTT.

The J gene is TRBJ1-1, the V gene TRBV4-1; weak D call: TRBD1 (6 bases). Per germline, CDR1 MGHRA and CDR2 YSYEKL. This CDR3 contains 15 residues. Trimming left V 0 bases short and J 1 base short, with 9 bases between. The CDR3 DNA reads TGCGCCAGCAGCCAAGATACAGGGCAGAACACTGAAGCTTTCTTT. Residues: CASSQDTGQNTEAFF.

The chain couples TRBV3-1 (or the pseudogene TRBV3-2) to TRBJ2-1; D may correspond to TRBD1 or TRBD2 (5 bases each). The CDR3 is 16 amino acids. Deletions cut 7 bases from V and 3 bases from J, with 19 bases between. CDR1 is LGHDT, CDR2 YNNKEL, per germline (reference sequence). The CDR3 protein is CASTRNGGEGYNEQFF. The CDR3 DNA sequence: TGTGCCAGCACCCGAAATGGGGGAGAAGGCTACAATGAGCAGTTCTTC.

The J gene is TRBJ1-2, the V gene TRBV12-3 or TRBV12-4; 7 nucleotides match TRBD1. The CDR3 spans 12 residues. Trimming cost V 5 bases and J 7 bases; bases outside gene matches: 4. CDR3 loop: CASSTYRGGYTF. CDR3 nucleotides: TGTGCCAGCAGTACGTACAGGGGTGGCTACACCTTC.

V usage is TRBV28 and J usage is TRBJ2-1; possibly TRBD1 or TRBD2 for D (6 bases each). CDR1 and CDR2 from the germline V gene are MDHEN and SYDVKM. Trimming took 7 bases from V and 4 from J, leaving 14 bases between them. This CDR3 spans 14 amino acids. This CDR3 is CASISGQRYNEQFF. In DNA form, the CDR3 reads TGTGCCAGCATTAGCGGACAGCGATACAATGAGCAGTTCTTC.

The chain combines TRBV7-9 with TRBJ2-7; 8 bases map to TRBD2. Germline V gene lookup returns CDR1 SEHNR and CDR2 FQNEAQ (reference sequence). J lost 6 bases, V lost 5 bases, and 6 bases had no gene match. The CDR3 is made up of 13 amino acids. CDR3 loop: CASSRTSPGEQYF. The DNA for the CDR3 is TGTGCCAGCAGCCGGACTAGCCCCGGCGAGCAGTACTTC.

J is TRBJ2-1 and V is TRBV5-1; TRBD2 agrees at 8 bases. Trimming took 1 base from V and 7 from J; bases not matched to a gene: 4. The CDR3 loop spans 14 amino acids. Germline V lookup: CDR1 SGHRS, CDR2 YFSETQ. In DNA form, the CDR3 reads TGCGCCAGCAGCTTGCGCGGGGGGCCGAATGAGCAGTTCTTC. Translated: CASSLRGGPNEQFF.

This clone was seen just once. This chain links TRBV3-1 (or the pseudogene TRBV3-2) with TRBJ2-7; possible D gene TRBD2, 6 bases. The germline V gene encodes CDR1 LGHDT and CDR2 YNNKEL (reference sequence). This CDR3 is 14 amino acids long. The V end lost 2 bases, the J end lost 1 base, and 9 bases lay between the germline ends. In DNA, the CDR3 is TGTGCCAGCAGCCAATCCGGGAGATCCTACGAGCAGTACTTC. Its translation: CASSQSGRSYEQYF.

This clone appeared a few times. V usage is TRBV4-1 and J usage is TRBJ1-2, with TRBD1 as a possible D gene (5 bases). Germline loops: CDR1 MGHRA, CDR2 YSYEKL. Trimming pared 3 bases from V and 4 bases from J, leaving 21 bases between. The CDR3 loop spans 17 amino acids. This CDR3 reads CASSQAGGRGISYGYTF. The CDR3 DNA reads TGCGCCAGCAGCCAGGCCGGGGGGAGGGGTATCAGCTATGGCTACACCTTC.

The chain recombines TRBV5-4 with TRBJ2-5; D is ambiguous. Germline CDR1 reads SGHNT; CDR2 reads YYREEE (reference sequence). Trimming cost V 0 bases and J 2 bases, with 11 bases left between them. The CDR3 extends over 15 amino acids. CDR3 in DNA: TGTGCCAGCAGCTTGGCCGTGGGCCAGCAAGAGACCCAGTACTTC. It translates to CASSLAVGQQETQYF.

The chain carries TRBV30 and TRBJ1-1; D call uncertain. Trimming removed 5 bases at V and 1 base at J, with 17 bases between. This CDR3 contains 15 residues. Germline V CDR1 and CDR2: GTSNPN, SVGIG (reference sequence). CDR3 sequence: CAWEAFRGPNTEAFF. The CDR3, as DNA: TGTGCCTGGGAAGCGTTCCGGGGTCCGAACACTGAAGCTTTCTTT. The full variable domain, its missing parts supplied by reference TRBV30 and TRBJ1-1, is SQTIHQWPATLVQPVGSPLSLECTVEGTSNPNLYWYRQAAGRGLQLLFYSVGIGQISSEVPQNLSASRPQDRQFILSSKKLLLSDSGFYLCAWEAFRGPNTEAFFGQGTRLTVV.

The rearrangement joins TRBV3-1 (or the pseudogene TRBV3-2) to TRBJ1-2, with a possible D match to TRBD1 (6 bases). The V and J ends lost 0 bases and 2 bases respectively, with 10 bases between them. The CDR3 runs to 15 residues. Germline V gene data show CDR1 as LGHDT and CDR2 as YNNKEL (reference sequence). The CDR3 region is CASSQDPDRNYGYTF. The CDR3 DNA is TGTGCCAGCAGCCAAGATCCCGACAGGAACTATGGCTACACCTTC.

The chain uses TRBV2 and TRBJ1-6; perhaps TRBD1 as D (6 bases). The CDR3 has 15 amino acids. Germline V gene data show CDR1 as SNHLY and CDR2 as FYNNEI. Trimming removed 7 bases from V and 3 bases from J, with 13 bases in between. The CDR3 DNA follows: TGTGCCAGCACCAGTGAGGACAGCTATAATTCACCCCTCCACTTT. This translates into CASTSEDSYNSPLHF. The full variable domain, rest sourced from reference TRBV2 and TRBJ1-6, is EPEVTQTPSHQVTQMGQEVILRCVPISNHLYFYWYRQILGQKVEFLVSFYNNEISEKSEIFDDQFSVERPDGSNFTLKIRSTKLEDSAMYFCASTSEDSYNSPLHFGNGTRLTVT.